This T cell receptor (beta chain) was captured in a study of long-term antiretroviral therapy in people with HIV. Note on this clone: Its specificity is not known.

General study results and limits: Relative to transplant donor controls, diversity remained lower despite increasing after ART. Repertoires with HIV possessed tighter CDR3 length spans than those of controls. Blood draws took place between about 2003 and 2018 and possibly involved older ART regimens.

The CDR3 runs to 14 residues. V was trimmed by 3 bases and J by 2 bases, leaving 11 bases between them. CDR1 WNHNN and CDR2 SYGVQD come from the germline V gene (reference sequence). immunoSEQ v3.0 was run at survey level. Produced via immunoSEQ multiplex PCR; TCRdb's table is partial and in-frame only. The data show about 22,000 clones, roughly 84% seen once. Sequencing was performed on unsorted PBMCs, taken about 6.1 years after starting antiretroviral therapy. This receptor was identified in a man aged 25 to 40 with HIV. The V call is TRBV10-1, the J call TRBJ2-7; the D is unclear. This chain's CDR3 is CASSEYPIPYEQYF. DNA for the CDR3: TGCGCCAGCAGTGAATACCCTATCCCCTACGAGCAGTACTTC.